The 22 T cell receptor beta chains below all came from one sample that was sequenced in a study of blood T cell repertoires in COVID-19. Sequencing used immunoSEQ multiplex PCR; TCRdb keeps in-frame clones, though not all of them. Of 75,000 to 90,000 clones listed, approximately 78% are singletons. Sequenced: peripheral blood. The receptors here all came from a man in his fifties or sixties with COVID-19, enrolled during active disease.

This clone was recorded at least ten times. The chain combines TRBV6-5 with TRBJ2-2, with 10 bases aligning to TRBD1. This CDR3 comprises 15 residues. Germline lookup yields CDR1 MNHEY and CDR2 SVGAGI. V shed 4 bases, J shed 1 base, and the junction held 0 bases outside the gene matches. The CDR3: CASSWTGGNTGELFF. CDR3 bases: TGTGCCAGCAGTTGGACAGGGGGGAACACCGGGGAGCTGTTTTTT.

The chain uses TRBV27 and TRBJ2-4, with a weak D call TRBD2 (5 bases). V lost 5 bases to trimming and J lost 0 bases, with 14 bases between them. The germline CDR1 and CDR2 sequences are MNHEY and SMNVEV (reference sequence). The CDR3 extends over 16 amino acids. The CDR3, as DNA: TGTGCCAGCAGTCCCCGGGGTGGGCTAGCCAAAAACATTCAGTACTTC. The encoded protein is CASSPRGGLAKNIQYF.

The genes are TRBV5-1 and TRBJ2-7, with D perhaps matching TRBD2 (6 bases). CDR1 is SGHRS and CDR2 is YFSETQ in the germline V gene. Trimming cost V 0 bases and J 5 bases, with 12 bases left between them. The CDR3 runs 14 residues. In DNA form, the CDR3 reads TGCGCCAGCAGCTTGGGGGACTTAAAAGACGAGCAGTACTTC. Translation gives CASSLGDLKDEQYF.

V and J are TRBV9 and TRBJ2-3, with 11 bases matching TRBD2. The CDR3 spans 18 residues. V was pared by 2 bases and J by 1 base, with 9 bases of the junction left unmatched. Germline CDR1 is SGDLS and CDR2 is YYNGEE. As DNA, the CDR3 is TGTGCCAGCAGCGTTTTCCCGATGACTAGCGGGGGCACAGATACGCAGTATTTT. This codes for CASSVFPMTSGGTDTQYF.

For this clone: One end of the junction fails to match germline, which may point to a read error. Distinct nucleotide sequences in the sample also encode this CDR3. The chain has TRBV6-5 and TRBJ1-4, with a tentative D call TRBD1 (5 bases). This CDR3 comprises 14 residues. Germline V lookup: CDR1 MNHEY, CDR2 SVGAGI. This CDR3 is CASSNRPPGEKLFF. CDR3 nucleotides: TGTGCCAGCAGTAACCGACCCCCGGGGGAAAAACTATTTTTT.

The CDR3: CASSPLAGVEYEQYF. The CDR3 DNA sequence: TGTGCCAGCAGCCCACTAGCGGGAGTGGAGTACGAGCAGTACTTC. V is TRBV11-2 and J is TRBJ2-7; TRBD2 agrees at 11 bases. This CDR3 has 15 amino acids. Germline assignment: CDR1 SGHAT and CDR2 FQNNGV. Trimming removed 5 bases from V and 4 bases from J; junction bases left unmatched: 7.

This chain connects TRBV5-5 to TRBJ2-7; TRBD1 aligns across 8 bases. Germline values: CDR1 SGHKS, CDR2 YYEKEE (reference sequence). This CDR3 has 15 residues. V shed 1 base and J 3 bases; nucleotides not matched to a gene: 6. The CDR3 sequence: CASSLTLTGVYEQYF. As DNA, the CDR3 is TGTGCCAGCAGCTTGACCCTGACAGGGGTCTACGAGCAGTACTTC.

J is TRBJ2-1 and V is TRBV9, with D possibly matching TRBD2 (7 bases). This CDR3 region has 14 residues. The germline V gene encodes CDR1 SGDLS and CDR2 YYNGEE. Trimming took 6 bases from V and 3 from J, leaving 13 bases between them. The CDR3 nucleotides are TGTGCCAGCACCCGGGGGGCCTTCTACAATGAGCAGTTCTTC. This codes for CASTRGAFYNEQFF. The full variable domain, completed using reference TRBV9 and TRBJ2-1, is DSGVTQTPKHLITATGQRVTLRCSPRSGDLSVYWYQQSLDQGLQFLIQYYNGEERAKGNILERFSAQQFPDLHSELNLSSLELGDSALYFCASTRGAFYNEQFFGPGTRLTVL.

This clone occurred once. The gene calls are TRBV27 and TRBJ1-3; 7 nucleotides line up with TRBD1. The CDR3 totals 15 residues. Germline V gene lookup returns CDR1 MNHEY and CDR2 SMNVEV (reference sequence). Unmatched junction bases numbered 6, after V lost 5 bases and J lost 2 bases. CDR3 in amino acids: CASSPGGPAGNTIYF. The DNA for the CDR3 is TGTGCCAGCAGTCCAGGGGGGCCCGCTGGAAACACCATATATTTT.

This chain links TRBV6-2 or TRBV6-3 with TRBJ2-2, with 8 nucleotides matching TRBD1. The CDR3 is 15 residues long. Trimming at V came to 4 bases and at J to 3 bases, leaving 4 bases not matched to a gene. CDR1 MNHEY and CDR2 SVGEGT come from the germline V gene. The CDR3 protein is CASSSRQGYTGELFF. In DNA, the CDR3 is TGTGCCAGCAGTTCGAGACAGGGGTACACCGGGGAGCTGTTTTTT.

The genes are TRBV7-8 and TRBJ2-1; D might be TRBD2 (7 bases). This CDR3 comprises 15 residues. The germline V gene has CDR1 SGHVS and CDR2 FQNEAQ. The germline V and J ends were trimmed by 6 bases and 8 bases, with 20 bases remaining between them. The CDR3 DNA reads as TGTGCCAGCAGGGAACGGGGGGCCGTTGTAGATGAGCAGTTCTTC. It encodes CASRERGAVVDEQFF.

This clone has just a few counts. The chain links TRBV5-6 to TRBJ2-7; 9 bases are a match to TRBD1. The CDR3 totals 15 residues. The germline gives CDR1 SGHDT, CDR2 YYEEEE. The V gene end was trimmed by 4 bases and the J gene end by 2 bases; junction bases not matched to a gene: 7. The CDR3 nucleotides are TGTGCCAGCAGCCCGGGACAGGGTATCGCCTACGAGCAGTACTTC. Protein product: CASSPGQGIAYEQYF.

The chain combines TRBV19 with TRBJ2-2; 10 positions match TRBD2. V trimming: 7 bases; J trimming: 1 base; junction bases outside the gene matches: 0. This CDR3 is built from 14 residues. Germline loops: CDR1 LNHDA, CDR2 SQIVND (reference sequence). The CDR3 loop reads CASTSGRNTGELFF. CDR3 bases: TGTGCCAGTACTAGCGGGAGGAACACCGGGGAGCTGTTTTTT.

This clone appeared a few times. The chain is built from TRBV12-5 and TRBJ1-1; D gene ambiguous. The CDR3 extends over 13 amino acids. Trimming took 5 bases from V and 2 from J, leaving 9 bases between them. Germline V gene sequence: CDR1 LGHNT, CDR2 FRNRAP. CDR3 DNA: TGTGCTAGTGGTCTAGGAGGAAACACTGAAGCTTTCTTT. Amino acids: CASGLGGNTEAFF.

The V gene is TRBV3-1 (or the pseudogene TRBV3-2), the J gene TRBJ2-3, with 8 bases matching TRBD2. V lost 4 bases, J lost 4 bases, and 7 bases stayed unmatched. The germline gives CDR1 LGHDT, CDR2 YNNKEL (reference sequence). The CDR3 contains 15 residues. As DNA, the CDR3 is TGTGCCAGCAGCCCGTCGGGGGGGGTATCAGATACGCAGTATTTT. This translates into CASSPSGGVSDTQYF.

The chain links TRBV2 to TRBJ1-5, with D tentatively TRBD1 (6 bases). Germline CDR1 reads SNHLY; CDR2 reads FYNNEI. The CDR3 totals 17 residues. V was shortened by 7 bases and J by 2 bases, with 21 bases between the two germline ends. The CDR3 here is CASTKGLGGGGNQPQHF. In nucleotides, the CDR3 is TGTGCCAGCACCAAGGGACTGGGGGGGGGCGGCAATCAGCCCCAGCATTTT.

This clone showed up just a few times. This chain connects TRBV11-2 to TRBJ1-1, with TRBD1 matching over 9 bases. J was trimmed by 4 bases and V by 6 bases; bases with no gene match: 9. The CDR3 contains 15 residues. Per germline, CDR1 SGHAT and CDR2 FQNNGV. The CDR3 coding sequence is TGTGCCAGCAGTTCTACCGGGACAGGGTTCACTGAAGCTTTCTTT. Its translation: CASSSTGTGFTEAFF.

This clone showed up just once. This rearrangement joins TRBV19 to TRBJ2-7, with TRBD1 matching over 9 bases. V shed 3 bases and J 2 bases; nucleotides not matched to a gene: 5. The CDR3 runs 15 residues. Germline CDR1 reads LNHDA; CDR2 reads SQIVND (reference sequence). CDR3 sequence reads: CASSIGGQGTYEQYF. Here the CDR3 DNA reads TGTGCCAGTAGTATCGGCGGACAGGGGACCTACGAGCAGTACTTC.

The J gene is TRBJ2-1, the V gene TRBV7-9, with 8 bases matching TRBD2. V lost 5 bases and J lost 2; bases outside the gene matches: 8. CDR3 length: 16 residues. Germline loops: CDR1 SEHNR, CDR2 FQNEAQ (reference sequence). CDR3 in DNA: TGTGCCAGCAGCCTATCTAGCGGGTGGGCCTACAATGAGCAGTTCTTC. The encoded protein is CASSLSSGWAYNEQFF.

This clone has a handful of counts. The genes are TRBV7-2 and TRBJ1-6; 8 positions agree with TRBD1. This CDR3 spans 14 amino acids. The V gene's germline CDR1 is SGHTA and CDR2 FQGNSA. With 5 bases clipped from V and 8 bases from J, the junction kept 5 bases outside the gene matches. This chain's CDR3 is CASSADRGYSPLHF. The CDR3, as DNA: TGTGCCAGCAGCGCCGACAGGGGTTATTCACCCCTCCACTTT. The variable domain in full, completed from reference TRBV7-2 and TRBJ1-6, reads GAGVSQSPSNKVTEKGKDVELRCDPISGHTALYWYRQSLGQGLEFLIYFQGNSAPDKSGLPSDRFSAERTGGSVSTLTIQRTQQEDSAVYLCASSADRGYSPLHFGNGTRLTVT.

The chain employs TRBV14 and TRBJ2-3; 7 bases agree with TRBD2. This CDR3 spans 16 amino acids. From germline, CDR1 is SGHDN and CDR2 FVKESK. The V segment lost 4 bases and the J segment 0 bases; nucleotides outside the gene matches: 7. The CDR3 bases are TGTGCCAGCAGCCCCGAACTAGCGCATAGCACAGATACGCAGTATTTT. This translates into CASSPELAHSTDTQYF.

The V gene is TRBV2, the J gene TRBJ2-7; 8 nucleotides line up with TRBD1. CDR3 size: 16 residues. Germline CDR1 reads SNHLY; CDR2 reads FYNNEI. V gave up 0 bases and J gave up 8 bases; unmatched junction bases: 12. The CDR3 spells CASSEAQPGRQGQQYF. The CDR3 DNA reads as TGTGCCAGCAGTGAAGCTCAGCCTGGACGACAGGGGCAGCAGTACTTC.